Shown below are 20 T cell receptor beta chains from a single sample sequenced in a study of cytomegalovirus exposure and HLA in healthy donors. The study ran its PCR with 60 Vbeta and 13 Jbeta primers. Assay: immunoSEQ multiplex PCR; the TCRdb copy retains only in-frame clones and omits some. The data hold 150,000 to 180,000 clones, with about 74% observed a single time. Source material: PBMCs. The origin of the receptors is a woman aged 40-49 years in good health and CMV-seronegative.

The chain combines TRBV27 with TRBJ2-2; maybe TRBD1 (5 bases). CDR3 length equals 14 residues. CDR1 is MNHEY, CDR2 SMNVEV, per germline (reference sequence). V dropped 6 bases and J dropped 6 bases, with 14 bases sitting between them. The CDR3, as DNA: TGTGCCAGCAGCCGCGCAGGGATCTCCGGGGAGCTGTTTTTT. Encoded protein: CASSRAGISGELFF.

The CDR3 spells CAIAGTGIRETQYF. The CDR3 DNA reads TGTGCCATCGCCGGGACAGGGATCCGAGAGACCCAGTACTTC. The rearrangement joins TRBV10-3 to TRBJ2-5; 9 bases are a match to TRBD1. Germline lookup yields CDR1 ENHRY and CDR2 SYGVKD. The V segment lost 8 bases and the J segment 4 bases; nucleotides outside the gene matches: 8. CDR3 length: 14 amino acids.

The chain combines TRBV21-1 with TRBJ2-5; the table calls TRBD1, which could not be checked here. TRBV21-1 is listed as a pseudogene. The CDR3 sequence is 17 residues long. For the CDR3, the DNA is TGTGCCAGCAGCCGACACGTCCCGGACAGGGCCCCAGGGTCCCAGTACTTC. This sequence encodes CASSRHVPDRAPGSQYF.

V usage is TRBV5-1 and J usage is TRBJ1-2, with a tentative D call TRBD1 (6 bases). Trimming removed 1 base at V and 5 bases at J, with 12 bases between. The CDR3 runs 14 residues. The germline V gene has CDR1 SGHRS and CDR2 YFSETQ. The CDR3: CASSLRGTGYGYTF. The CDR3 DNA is TGCGCCAGCAGCTTGAGGGGCACAGGGTATGGCTACACCTTC.

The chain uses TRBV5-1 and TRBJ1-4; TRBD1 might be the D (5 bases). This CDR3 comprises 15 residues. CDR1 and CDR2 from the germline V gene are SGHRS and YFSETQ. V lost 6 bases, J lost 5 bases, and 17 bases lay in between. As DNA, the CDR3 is TGCGCCAGCAAGGAGGTCGGCGGGGGAAATGAAAAACTGTTTTTT. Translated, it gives CASKEVGGGNEKLFF.

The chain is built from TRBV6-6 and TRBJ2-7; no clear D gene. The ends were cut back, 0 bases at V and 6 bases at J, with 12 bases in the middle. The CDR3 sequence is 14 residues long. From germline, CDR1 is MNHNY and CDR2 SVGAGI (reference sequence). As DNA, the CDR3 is TGTGCCAGCAGTTACTCGAGTAGTAGCCGCGAGCAGTACTTC. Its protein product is CASSYSSSSREQYF.

CDR3 in DNA: TGCGCCAGCAGCCTCCCGGACTACAGGGGGCTCAATGAGCAGTTCTTC. This translates into CASSLPDYRGLNEQFF. The rearrangement uses TRBV4-1 and TRBJ2-1; 9 bases are a match to TRBD1. Germline assignment: CDR1 MGHRA and CDR2 YSYEKL. The CDR3 consists of 16 residues. With 4 bases clipped from V and 6 bases from J, the junction kept 10 bases outside the gene matches.

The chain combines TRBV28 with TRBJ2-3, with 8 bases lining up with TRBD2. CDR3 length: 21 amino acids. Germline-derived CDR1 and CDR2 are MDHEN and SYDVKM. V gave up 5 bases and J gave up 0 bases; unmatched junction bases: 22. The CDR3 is CASSPPTGAGAFLSSTDTQYF. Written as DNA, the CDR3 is TGTGCCAGCAGTCCCCCGACCGGAGCGGGGGCTTTCCTATCTAGCACAGATACGCAGTATTTT.

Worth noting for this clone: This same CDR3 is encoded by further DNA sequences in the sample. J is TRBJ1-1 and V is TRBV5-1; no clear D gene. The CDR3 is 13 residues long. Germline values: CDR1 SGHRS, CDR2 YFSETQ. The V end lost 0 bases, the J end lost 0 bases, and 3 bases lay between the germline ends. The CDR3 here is CASSLAVNTEAFF. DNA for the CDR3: TGCGCCAGCAGCTTGGCCGTGAACACTGAAGCTTTCTTT.

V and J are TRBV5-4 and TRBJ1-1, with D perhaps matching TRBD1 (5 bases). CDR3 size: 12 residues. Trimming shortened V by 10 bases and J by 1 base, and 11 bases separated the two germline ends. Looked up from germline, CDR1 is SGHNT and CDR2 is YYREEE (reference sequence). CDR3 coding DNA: TGTGCCTGTGAAGGGGAGAACACTGAAGCTTTCTTT. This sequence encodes CACEGENTEAFF.

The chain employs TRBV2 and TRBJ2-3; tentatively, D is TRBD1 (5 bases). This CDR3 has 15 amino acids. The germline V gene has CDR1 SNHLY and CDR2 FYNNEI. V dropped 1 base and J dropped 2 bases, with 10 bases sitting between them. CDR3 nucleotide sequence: TGTGCCAGCAGTGAAGTTGACAGTTTCACAGATACGCAGTATTTT. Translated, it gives CASSEVDSFTDTQYF.

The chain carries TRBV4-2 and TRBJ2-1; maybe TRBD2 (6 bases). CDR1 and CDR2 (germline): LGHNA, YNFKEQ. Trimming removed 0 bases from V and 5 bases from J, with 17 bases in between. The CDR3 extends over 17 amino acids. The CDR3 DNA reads TGTGCCAGCAGCCAAGATCGGGGACTGGGAGTGAACAATGAGCAGTTCTTC. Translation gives CASSQDRGLGVNNEQFF.

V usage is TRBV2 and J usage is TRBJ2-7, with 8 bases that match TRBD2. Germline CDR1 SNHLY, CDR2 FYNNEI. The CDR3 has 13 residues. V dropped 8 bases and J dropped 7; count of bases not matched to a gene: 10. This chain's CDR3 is CASGREARGEQYF. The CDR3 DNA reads TGTGCCAGCGGGCGGGAGGCCCGTGGGGAGCAGTACTTC.

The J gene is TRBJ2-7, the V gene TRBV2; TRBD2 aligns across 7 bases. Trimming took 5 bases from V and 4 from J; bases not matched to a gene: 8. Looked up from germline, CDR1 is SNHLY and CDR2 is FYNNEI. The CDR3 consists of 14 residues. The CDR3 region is CASSLKTSPYEQYF. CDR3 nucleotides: TGTGCCAGCAGTCTTAAGACTAGCCCGTACGAGCAGTACTTC.

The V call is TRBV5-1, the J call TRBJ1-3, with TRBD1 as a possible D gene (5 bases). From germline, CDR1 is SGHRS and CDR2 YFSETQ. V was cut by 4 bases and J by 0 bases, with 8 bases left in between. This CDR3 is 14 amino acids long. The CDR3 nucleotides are TGCGCCAGCAGCGATGACAGCTCTGGAAACACCATATATTTT. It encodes CASSDDSSGNTIYF. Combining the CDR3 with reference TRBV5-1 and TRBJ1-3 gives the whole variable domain KAGVTQTPRYLIKTRGQQVTLSCSPISGHRSVSWYQQTPGQGLQFLFEYFSETQRNKGNFPGRFSGRQFSNSRSEMNVSTLELGDSALYLCASSDDSSGNTIYFGEGSWLTVV.

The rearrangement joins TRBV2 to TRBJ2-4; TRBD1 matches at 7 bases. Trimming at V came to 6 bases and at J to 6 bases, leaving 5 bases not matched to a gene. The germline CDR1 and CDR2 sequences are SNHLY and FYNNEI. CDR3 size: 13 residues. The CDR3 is CASRNNRGNIQYF. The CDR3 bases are TGTGCCAGCAGGAATAACAGGGGAAACATTCAGTACTTC.

CDR3 protein: CASIEGQIETQYF. The CDR3 nucleotides are TGTGCCAGCATTGAGGGCCAGATAGAGACCCAGTACTTC. The V and J genes are TRBV2 and TRBJ2-5, with TRBD2 as a possible D gene (5 bases). V lost 7 bases and J 4 bases, leaving 13 bases between the germline ends. The CDR3 sequence is 13 residues long. Germline assignment: CDR1 SNHLY and CDR2 FYNNEI.

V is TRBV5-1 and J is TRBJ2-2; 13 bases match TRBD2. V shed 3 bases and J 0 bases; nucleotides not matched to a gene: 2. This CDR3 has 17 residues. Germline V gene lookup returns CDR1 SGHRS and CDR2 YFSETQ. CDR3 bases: TGCGCCAGCAGCTGGGGACTAGCGGGATCGAACACCGGGGAGCTGTTTTTT. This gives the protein CASSWGLAGSNTGELFF.

CDR3 DNA sequence: TGTGCCAGCAGCGTGGGACTAGCGGGAGCTTACGAGCAGTACTTC. Encoded protein: CASSVGLAGAYEQYF. The chain employs TRBV9 and TRBJ2-7; TRBD2 aligns across 14 bases. Looked up from germline, CDR1 is SGDLS and CDR2 is YYNGEE. V lost 2 bases to trimming and J lost 4 bases; unmatched junction nucleotides: 2. The CDR3 spans 15 residues. The variable domain in full, with the rest retrieved from reference TRBV9 and TRBJ2-7, is DSGVTQTPKHLITATGQRVTLRCSPRSGDLSVYWYQQSLDQGLQFLIQYYNGEERAKGNILERFSAQQFPDLHSELNLSSLELGDSALYFCASSVGLAGAYEQYFGPGTRLTVT.

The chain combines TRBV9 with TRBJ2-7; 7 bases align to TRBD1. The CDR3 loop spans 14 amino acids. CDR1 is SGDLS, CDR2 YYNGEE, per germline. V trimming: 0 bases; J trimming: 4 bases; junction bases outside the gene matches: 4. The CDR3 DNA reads TGTGCCAGCAGCGTAGCACAGGGGCCTTACGAGCAGTACTTC. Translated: CASSVAQGPYEQYF. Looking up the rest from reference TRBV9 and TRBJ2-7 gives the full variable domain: DSGVTQTPKHLITATGQRVTLRCSPRSGDLSVYWYQQSLDQGLQFLIQYYNGEERAKGNILERFSAQQFPDLHSELNLSSLELGDSALYFCASSVAQGPYEQYFGPGTRLTVT.